The TCR beta chain described here comes from a study of monozygotic twins with inflammatory bowel disease. Researchers used around 3,800 ng of total RNA for each TCR library. TCRdb reprocessed the 5' RACE reads and reports one entry per CDR3 protein, with no DNA. The sample table includes about 160,000 distinct CDR3 sequences. Germline V gene lookup returns CDR1 MNHEY and CDR2 SVGAGI. This CDR3 spans 13 amino acids. Whole blood, unsorted for T cells, was the source of total RNA. The chain recombines TRBV6-5 with TRBJ1-1. This TCR came from a human donor with ulcerative colitis or Crohn's disease, or a healthy co-twin of an affected twin (not recorded which). The sequenced sample consisted of blood. The CDR3 reads CASTSLGSTEAFF.